Presented here are 26 T cell receptor beta chains from one specimen sequenced in a study of blood T cell repertoires in COVID-19. Assay: immunoSEQ multiplex PCR; the TCRdb copy retains only in-frame clones and omits some. The sample carries a few hundred thousand clones, almost 90% recorded once. The material sequenced was PBMCs or T cells enriched from blood (not recorded which). The receptors were sampled from a man aged 25-45 years who had been exposed to COVID-19.

The genes are TRBV5-1 and TRBJ1-3; no definite D call. Trimming removed 5 bases at V and 4 bases at J, with 13 bases between. The length of the CDR3 is 14 residues. CDR1 and CDR2 from the germline V gene are SGHRS and YFSETQ. CDR3 coding DNA: TGCGCCAGCAGTATAGGAGGGAGCGGAAACACCATATATTTT. It is translated as CASSIGGSGNTIYF.

The V gene is TRBV4-1, the J gene TRBJ1-4, with no clear D. Germline V lookup: CDR1 MGHRA, CDR2 YSYEKL. This CDR3 spans 15 amino acids. The V gene lost 1 base and the J gene lost 8 bases, with 14 bases spanning the gap. In DNA, the CDR3 is TGCGCCAGCAGCCAAGCCCCCCGCGGTGGGGAAAAACTGTTTTTT. Its protein product is CASSQAPRGGEKLFF.

In this sample, this clone turned up many times. The chain carries TRBV19 and TRBJ2-7; the match to TRBD1 covers 8 bases. Germline loops: CDR1 LNHDA, CDR2 SQIVND (reference sequence). Trimming cost V 7 bases and J 2 bases; bases outside gene matches: 7. This CDR3 has 14 amino acids. The DNA for the CDR3 is TGTGCCAGTAATAGACAGGGGCCAGCCTACGAGCAGTACTTC. Protein product: CASNRQGPAYEQYF.

This chain joins TRBV23-1 and TRBJ2-7, with 7 bases fitting TRBD1. TRBV23-1 is identified as an open reading frame with a role that is uncertain. CDR3 length: 14 residues. V was clipped by 10 bases and J by 7 bases; unmatched bases: 16. CDR3 in DNA: TGCGCCACACCCTCCAGGGGGACGATCGGGGAGCAGTACTTC. Its protein is CATPSRGTIGEQYF.

This chain connects TRBV19 to TRBJ2-7; D call uncertain. V dropped 3 bases and J dropped 3 bases, with 12 bases sitting between them. The CDR3 is 14 residues long. The germline V gene has CDR1 LNHDA and CDR2 SQIVND (reference sequence). The CDR3 loop is CASSIETYLYEQYF. In nucleotides, the CDR3 is TGTGCCAGTAGTATTGAGACATATCTCTACGAGCAGTACTTC.

The gene calls are TRBV27 and TRBJ1-5; D may be TRBD1 (5 bases). CDR1 MNHEY and CDR2 SMNVEV come from the germline V gene (reference sequence). The V end lost 4 bases, the J end lost 1 base, and 5 bases lay between the germline ends. The CDR3 loop spans 13 amino acids. CDR3 amino acids: CASSWGSNQPQHF. The CDR3 region has the DNA TGTGCCAGCAGTTGGGGCAGCAATCAGCCCCAGCATTTT.

The gene calls are TRBV7-8 and TRBJ2-1; the match to TRBD2 covers 7 bases. The V gene's germline CDR1 is SGHVS and CDR2 FQNEAQ. The V and J ends lost 3 bases and 5 bases, in that order; junction bases with no gene match: 4. The CDR3 covers 14 residues. CDR3 sequence: CASSFGLEHNEQFF. The DNA of the CDR3 is TGTGCCAGCAGCTTCGGACTAGAGCACAATGAGCAGTTCTTC.

The chain combines TRBV5-1 with TRBJ2-5; no clear D. Deletions cut 2 bases from V and 5 bases from J, with 10 bases between. CDR3 length: 13 residues. The germline CDR1 and CDR2 sequences are SGHRS and YFSETQ. Written as DNA, the CDR3 is TGCGCCAGCAGCTTCTCCTTCCGGGAGACCCAGTACTTC. It translates to CASSFSFRETQYF.

This clone was observed once. This chain joins TRBV10-3 and TRBJ2-7, with D hard to call. The CDR3 length is 15 residues. CDR1 and CDR2 (germline): ENHRY, SYGVKD. Trimming shortened V by 7 bases and J by 4 bases, and 20 bases separated the two germline ends. The CDR3 loop is CAINPIWPLVYEQYF. The CDR3, as DNA: TGTGCCATCAACCCCATTTGGCCCCTTGTTTACGAGCAGTACTTC.

The V call is TRBV7-9, the J call TRBJ2-3; 8 bases are a match to TRBD2. The CDR3 runs 15 residues. The germline CDR1 and CDR2 sequences are SEHNR and FQNEAQ (reference sequence). Trimming took 5 bases from V and 4 from J; bases not matched to a gene: 8. The CDR3 bases are TGTGCCAGCAGCCCGGAGGGACTAGGCCCAGATACGCAGTATTTT. It translates to CASSPEGLGPDTQYF. Full variable domain (outside the CDR3, taken from reference TRBV7-9 and TRBJ2-3): DTGVSQNPRHKITKRGQNVTFRCDPISEHNRLYWYRQTLGQGPEFLTYFQNEAQLEKSRLLSDRFSAERPKGSFSTLEIQRTEQGDSAMYLCASSPEGLGPDTQYFGPGTRLTVL.

The gene calls are TRBV5-1 and TRBJ1-6; 7 bases match TRBD1. Germline CDR1 is SGHRS and CDR2 is YFSETQ. Trimming removed 4 bases from V and 10 bases from J; junction bases left unmatched: 17. This CDR3 has 17 amino acids. This CDR3 reads CASSRPGGQKGGSPLHF. CDR3 DNA sequence: TGCGCCAGCAGCCGCCCTGGGGGACAGAAGGGAGGATCACCCCTCCACTTT. Full variable domain (outside the CDR3, taken from reference TRBV5-1 and TRBJ1-6): KAGVTQTPRYLIKTRGQQVTLSCSPISGHRSVSWYQQTPGQGLQFLFEYFSETQRNKGNFPGRFSGRQFSNSRSEMNVSTLELGDSALYLCASSRPGGQKGGSPLHFGNGTRLTVT.

The chain couples TRBV2 to TRBJ1-1, with TRBD1 identical over 8 bases. The CDR3 is 16 residues long. Germline V gene data show CDR1 as SNHLY and CDR2 as FYNNEI. Trimming removed 4 bases from V and 3 bases from J; junction bases left unmatched: 10. The CDR3 nucleotides are TGTGCCAGCAGTGTCAACAGGGGGGGGACCTACACTGAAGCTTTCTTT. Amino acid sequence: CASSVNRGGTYTEAFF.

The chain carries TRBV27 and TRBJ2-4, with 9 positions matching TRBD1. The V gene end was trimmed by 5 bases and the J gene end by 1 base; junction bases not matched to a gene: 3. Germline V gives CDR1 MNHEY, CDR2 SMNVEV (reference sequence). The CDR3 sequence is 15 residues long. The CDR3 DNA sequence: TGTGCCAGCAGTATACAGGGGGCGGCCAAAAACATTCAGTACTTC. Protein: CASSIQGAAKNIQYF.

The V gene is TRBV5-4, the J gene TRBJ1-6; D gene unclear. V lost 0 bases and J 9 bases, leaving 13 bases between the germline ends. There are 15 residues in the CDR3. In germline, CDR1 is SGHNT, CDR2 YYREEE (reference sequence). The CDR3 DNA reads TGTGCCAGCAGCTTGGATGGCAGAAATTCTTCACCCCTCCACTTT. Protein product: CASSLDGRNSSPLHF.

V and J are TRBV2 and TRBJ2-1, with 9 bases that match TRBD1. Germline assignment: CDR1 SNHLY and CDR2 FYNNEI. CDR3 length equals 14 residues. Unmatched junction bases numbered 6, after V lost 4 bases and J lost 8 bases. The CDR3 bases are TGTGCCAGCAGTGGGGACAGGGTGTTTTATGAGCAGTTCTTC. Protein: CASSGDRVFYEQFF.

V usage is TRBV4-2 and J usage is TRBJ1-1, with TRBD1 matching over 9 bases. V shed 3 bases, J shed 5 bases, and the junction held 7 bases outside the gene matches. CDR1 and CDR2 (germline): LGHNA, YNFKEQ. The CDR3 loop spans 15 amino acids. For the CDR3, the DNA is TGTGCCAGCAGCCAGGAAGTCGGGACAGGGACTGAAGCTTTCTTT. It translates to CASSQEVGTGTEAFF.

The chain is built from TRBV5-5 and TRBJ2-3; possible D gene TRBD2, 6 bases. V was shortened by 4 bases and J by 7 bases, with 22 bases between the two germline ends. This CDR3 contains 16 residues. Germline loops: CDR1 SGHKS, CDR2 YYEKEE (reference sequence). The CDR3 DNA follows: TGTGCCAGCAGCCCCCCGTTAAGGGACTCGCGGTATACGCAGTATTTT. It yields the protein CASSPPLRDSRYTQYF.

V gene TRBV7-9 combines with J gene TRBJ2-5, with TRBD2 identical over 16 bases. The J segment lost 2 bases and the V segment lost 4 bases, leaving 7 bases of the junction unmatched. Germline V lookup: CDR1 SEHNR, CDR2 FQNEAQ (reference sequence). There are 18 residues in the CDR3. The DNA for the CDR3 is TGTGCCAGCAGCTCGGGACTAGCGGGGGGGGCGGGGCAAGAGACCCAGTACTTC. It is translated as CASSSGLAGGAGQETQYF.

The V gene is TRBV10-2, the J gene TRBJ2-7, with 8 nucleotides matching TRBD1. From germline, CDR1 is WSHSY and CDR2 SAAADI. Trimming took 8 bases from V and 1 from J; bases not matched to a gene: 7. The length of the CDR3 is 14 residues. DNA for the CDR3: TGCGCCAGCGCCTCCCGGGACAGGTCCTACGAGCAGTACTTC. This translates into CASASRDRSYEQYF.

The chain employs TRBV7-9 and TRBJ2-5; TRBD2 agrees at 7 bases. After removal of 5 bases from V and 7 bases from J, the junction contained 13 bases not matched to a gene. The germline gives CDR1 SEHNR, CDR2 FQNEAQ (reference sequence). This CDR3 has 15 amino acids. CDR3 in amino acids: CASSHRTASGGTQYF. The CDR3 DNA follows: TGTGCCAGCAGCCACCGAACCGCGTCGGGGGGGACCCAGTACTTC. The variable domain in full, with the rest retrieved from reference TRBV7-9 and TRBJ2-5, is DTGVSQNPRHKITKRGQNVTFRCDPISEHNRLYWYRQTLGQGPEFLTYFQNEAQLEKSRLLSDRFSAERPKGSFSTLEIQRTEQGDSAMYLCASSHRTASGGTQYFGPGTRLLVL.

The gene calls are TRBV5-4 and TRBJ2-5, with D tentatively TRBD1 (6 bases). The CDR3 totals 15 residues. Trimming removed 4 bases at V and 7 bases at J, with 20 bases between. Germline lookup yields CDR1 SGHNT and CDR2 YYREEE (reference sequence). CDR3 region: CASSNRDLQMGTQYF. The CDR3 coding sequence is TGTGCCAGCAGCAACAGGGACCTCCAGATGGGGACCCAGTACTTC.

The genes are TRBV4-2 and TRBJ2-5, with a tentative D call TRBD2 (5 bases). This CDR3 has 16 residues. From germline, CDR1 is LGHNA and CDR2 YNFKEQ. V lost 4 bases and J lost 5, with 20 bases in between. This chain's CDR3 is CASSRTLAEGWETQYF. CDR3 nucleotide sequence: TGTGCCAGCAGCCGGACCCTAGCCGAGGGATGGGAGACCCAGTACTTC.

The chain couples TRBV4-3 to TRBJ2-7, with 8 nucleotides matching TRBD1. The junction had 7 bases not matched to a gene; V was cut back by 0 bases and J by 3 bases. This CDR3 has 16 residues. Germline CDR1 reads LGHNA; CDR2 reads YSLEER. CDR3 in amino acids: CASSQERAGGFYEQYF. The CDR3 coding sequence is TGCGCCAGCAGCCAAGAGAGGGCAGGGGGCTTCTACGAGCAGTACTTC.

The rearrangement joins TRBV16 to TRBJ1-2; unclear D gene. The CDR3 runs 13 residues. V lost 4 bases and J lost 4, with 10 bases in between. Looked up from germline, CDR1 is KGHSY and CDR2 is FQNENV. CDR3 sequence reads: CASSLLGRYGYTF. Written as DNA, the CDR3 is TGTGCCAGCAGCCTCCTTGGGCGCTATGGCTACACCTTC. Full variable domain (rest looked up from reference TRBV16 and TRBJ1-2): GEEVAQTPKHLVRGEGQKAKLYCAPIKGHSYVFWYQQVLKNEFKFLISFQNENVFDETGMPKERFSAKCLPNSPCSLEIQATKLEDSAVYFCASSLLGRYGYTFGSGTRLTVV.

The V gene is TRBV5-4, the J gene TRBJ1-2; the match to TRBD1 covers 8 bases. J was trimmed by 1 base and V by 5 bases; bases with no gene match: 4. The CDR3 runs to 14 residues. CDR1 and CDR2 from the germline V gene are SGHNT and YYREEE (reference sequence). This chain's CDR3 is CASSYGQGNYGYTF. CDR3 in DNA: TGTGCCAGCAGTTACGGACAGGGTAACTATGGCTACACCTTC.

The gene calls are TRBV6-5 and TRBJ1-6; no clear D. V lost 2 bases to trimming and J lost 8 bases, with 7 bases between them. The germline gives CDR1 MNHEY, CDR2 SVGAGI. The CDR3 loop spans 13 amino acids. CDR3 coding DNA: TGTGCCAGCAGTTACAGGGAGCATTCACCCCTCCACTTT. Its translation is CASSYREHSPLHF.